Sequencing of this T cell receptor beta chain was carried out in a study of beta chain features in type 1 diabetes. Germline V gene lookup returns CDR1 LGHNT and CDR2 FRNRAP. Trimming removed 1 base from V and 0 bases from J, with 5 bases in between. CDR3 length equals 14 residues. Of the isolated RNA, all was reverse transcribed, and so the sequenced material was expressed TCRB transcripts. Measured with immunoSEQ multiplex PCR; TCRdb has only the in-frame clones, and not every one. The data contain 400,000 to 600,000 clones, roughly 31% of them seen just once; the ten biggest clones take up around 0.065%.

The V call is TRBV12-5, the J call TRBJ2-3; D is undetermined. The specimen was naive CD4+ T cells from blood. This sequence originates from a man between 18 and 35 years old in good health. The CDR3 spells CASGLGHSTDTQYF. The CDR3 region has the DNA TGTGCTAGTGGTTTGGGACATAGCACAGATACGCAGTATTTT.